The 2 T cell receptor beta chains in this list originate from one sample, sequenced in a study of cytomegalovirus exposure and HLA in healthy donors. It was with 60 Vbeta and 13 Jbeta primers that the PCR ran. Libraries were prepared by immunoSEQ multiplex PCR; TCRdb keeps only in-frame clonotypes and omits some of them. The top ten hold 1.5% to 2% of the sample, which has 100,000 to 150,000 clones, roughly 14% seen once. Sequencing was carried out using PBMCs. The origin of the receptors is a woman in her late teens or twenties in good health and CMV-seronegative.

The CDR3 DNA is TGTGCCAGCAGTGACTGGCGGGAGGTCGGCGAGCAGTACTTC. Encoded protein: CASSDWREVGEQYF. The V gene is TRBV2, the J gene TRBJ2-7; TRBD2 agrees at 8 bases. After removal of 3 bases from V and 6 bases from J, the junction contained 7 bases not matched to a gene. CDR3 length: 14 residues. Germline V lookup: CDR1 SNHLY, CDR2 FYNNEI.

This clone was seen only a few times. The chain links TRBV13 to TRBJ2-1, with a possible D match to TRBD2 (5 bases). V was pared by 8 bases and J by 4 bases, with 15 bases between. The germline V gene has CDR1 PRHDT and CDR2 FYEKMQ (reference sequence). The CDR3 has 14 amino acids. CDR3 protein: CASGPGERYNEQFF. CDR3 sequence (DNA): TGTGCCAGCGGGCCTGGGGAGAGGTACAATGAGCAGTTCTTC.